Below, 11 T cell receptor beta chains from the same sample are listed, as sequenced in a study of T cells expressing NK-cell markers. TCRdb derives one entry per CDR3 protein from the 5' RACE reads, leaving out DNA. The sample's table shows 150,000 or so distinct CDR3 sequences. Sequencing was done on a sample of blood T cells: a sorted CD56 or NKG2C T cell subset, CD4+ or CD8+ T cells, or bulk PBMC T cells (not recorded which). The source of these receptors is a woman in her 50s in good health.

The chain has TRBV27 and TRBJ2-7; TCRdb reports TRBD1, a call that lacks DNA to check it against. Germline values: CDR1 MNHEY, CDR2 SMNVEV (reference sequence). This CDR3 is 15 amino acids long. CDR3 residues: CASSPGTGDPYEQYF.

The CDR3 is CSASSPTSNTEAFF. The chain has TRBV20-1 and TRBJ1-1. The CDR3 is made up of 14 amino acids. From germline, CDR1 is DFQATT and CDR2 SNEGSKA (reference sequence).

V usage is TRBV4-1 and J usage is TRBJ1-6; lacking DNA, the TRBD1 call made by TCRdb goes unchecked. The CDR3 consists of 13 residues. CDR1 and CDR2 (germline): MGHRA, YSYEKL. CDR3 sequence: CASSYRENSPLHF.

The V gene is TRBV20-1, the J gene TRBJ1-6. This CDR3 is built from 14 residues. From germline, CDR1 is DFQATT and CDR2 SNEGSKA (reference sequence). CDR3 region: CSAEASSYNSPLHF.

The rearrangement joins TRBV29-1 to TRBJ2-7; the TRBD2 assignment by TCRdb is unverifiable without DNA. Per the germline V gene, CDR1 is SQVTM and CDR2 is ANQGSEA. CDR3 size: 15 residues. CDR3: CSVDGGRDPSYEQYF.

This rearrangement joins TRBV4-1 to TRBJ2-7; TCRdb outputs TRBD1, but without DNA this stays unchecked. The CDR3 is 14 residues long. Germline lookup yields CDR1 MGHRA and CDR2 YSYEKL. The CDR3 region is CASSQADRANEQYF.

The chain carries TRBV3-1 and TRBJ2-1; lacking DNA, the TRBD2 call made by TCRdb goes unchecked. Germline-derived CDR1 and CDR2 are LGHDT and YNNKEL (reference sequence). The CDR3 sequence is 14 residues long. The CDR3 sequence: CASSQGGSGNEQFF.

The chain recombines TRBV7-8 with TRBJ2-3. The germline gives CDR1 SGHVS, CDR2 FQNEAQ. CDR3 length: 16 amino acids. CDR3 sequence reads: CASSFHGRASTDTQYF.

The chain recombines TRBV5-1 with TRBJ2-1; as DNA is missing, the TRBD1 call by TCRdb cannot be tested. The CDR3 consists of 16 residues. Germline V CDR1 and CDR2: SGHRS, YFSETQ. The CDR3 loop reads CASSTSPSGDLEEQFF.

The chain links TRBV6-5 to TRBJ2-1. This CDR3 has 14 amino acids. CDR1 and CDR2 (germline): MNHEY, SVGAGI. Here the CDR3 reads CASSNSLDVNEQFF.

The chain employs TRBV7-9 and TRBJ1-5; TCRdb lists TRBD1, though no DNA is available to test this call. The germline gives CDR1 SEHNR, CDR2 FQNEAQ (reference sequence). The CDR3 has 14 amino acids. CDR3 sequence: CASSGTNSNQPQHF.